This T cell receptor (beta chain) was profiled in a study of shared clonotypes between healthy human individuals. The germline V gene has CDR1 SGDLS and CDR2 YYNGEE. Trimming shortened V by 0 bases and J by 4 bases, and 16 bases separated the two germline ends. The length of the CDR3 is 16 residues. The assay was immunoSEQ multiplex PCR, and TCRdb's table has in-frame clones only and misses some. The table has around 2.3 million clones, approximately 96% seen once. The chain recombines TRBV9 with TRBJ2-5, with a weak D call TRBD1 (5 bases). Material for sequencing was naive CD4+ T cells sorted from blood. The subset: CD45RA+ positively selected. The sequence was obtained from a man younger than 30 in good health. CDR3 coding DNA: TGTGCCAGCAGCGTAGGAATGGAGTTAGGGGTAGAGACCCAGTACTTC. Its translation is CASSVGMELGVETQYF.